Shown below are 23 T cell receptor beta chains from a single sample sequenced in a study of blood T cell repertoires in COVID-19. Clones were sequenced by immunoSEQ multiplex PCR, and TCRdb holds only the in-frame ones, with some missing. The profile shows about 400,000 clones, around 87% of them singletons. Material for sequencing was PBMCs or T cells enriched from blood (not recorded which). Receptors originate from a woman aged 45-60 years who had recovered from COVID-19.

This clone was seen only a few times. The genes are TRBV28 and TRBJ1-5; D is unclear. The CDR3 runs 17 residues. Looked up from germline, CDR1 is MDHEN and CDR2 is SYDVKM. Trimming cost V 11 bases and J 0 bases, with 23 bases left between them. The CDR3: CAGLDRARRDSNQPQHF. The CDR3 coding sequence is TGTGCCGGATTAGATAGAGCGAGACGGGATAGCAATCAGCCCCAGCATTTT.

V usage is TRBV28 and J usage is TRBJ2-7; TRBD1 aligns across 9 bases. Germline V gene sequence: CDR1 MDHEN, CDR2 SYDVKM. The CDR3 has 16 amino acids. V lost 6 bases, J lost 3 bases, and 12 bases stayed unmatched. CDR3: CASRPLGTGYNYEQYF. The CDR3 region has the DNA TGTGCCAGCAGACCCCTCGGGACAGGGTATAACTACGAGCAGTACTTC.

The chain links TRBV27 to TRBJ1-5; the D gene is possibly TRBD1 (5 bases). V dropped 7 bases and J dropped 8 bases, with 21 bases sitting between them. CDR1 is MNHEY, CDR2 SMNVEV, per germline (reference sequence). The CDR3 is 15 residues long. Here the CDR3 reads CASKRGLDGSEPQHF. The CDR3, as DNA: TGTGCCAGCAAAAGGGGACTGGACGGGTCGGAGCCCCAGCATTTT.

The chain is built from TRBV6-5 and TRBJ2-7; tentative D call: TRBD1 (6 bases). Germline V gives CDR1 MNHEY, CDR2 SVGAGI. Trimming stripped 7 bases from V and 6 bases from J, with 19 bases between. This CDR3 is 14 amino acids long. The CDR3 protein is CASTPSQGSSEQYF. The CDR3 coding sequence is TGTGCCAGCACCCCTAGTCAGGGGTCGAGCGAGCAGTACTTC.

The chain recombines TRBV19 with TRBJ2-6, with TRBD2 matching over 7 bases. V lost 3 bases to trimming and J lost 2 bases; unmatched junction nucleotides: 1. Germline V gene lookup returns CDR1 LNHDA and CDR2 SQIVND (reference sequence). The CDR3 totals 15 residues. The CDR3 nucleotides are TGTGCCAGTAGTATGGGAGGGCCTGGGGCCAACGTCCTGACTTTC. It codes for CASSMGGPGANVLTF.

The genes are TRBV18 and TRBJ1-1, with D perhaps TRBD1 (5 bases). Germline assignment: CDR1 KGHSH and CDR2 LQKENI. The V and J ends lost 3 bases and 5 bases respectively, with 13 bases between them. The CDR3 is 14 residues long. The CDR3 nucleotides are TGTGCCAGCTCACCCGGGCCAGGGTATACTGAAGCTTTCTTT. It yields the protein CASSPGPGYTEAFF.

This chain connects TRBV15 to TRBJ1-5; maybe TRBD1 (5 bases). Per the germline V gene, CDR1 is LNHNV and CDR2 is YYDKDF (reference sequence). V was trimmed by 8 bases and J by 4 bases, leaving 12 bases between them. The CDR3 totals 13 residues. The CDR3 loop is CATGGTVNQPQHF. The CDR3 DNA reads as TGTGCCACCGGGGGGACGGTGAATCAGCCCCAGCATTTT.

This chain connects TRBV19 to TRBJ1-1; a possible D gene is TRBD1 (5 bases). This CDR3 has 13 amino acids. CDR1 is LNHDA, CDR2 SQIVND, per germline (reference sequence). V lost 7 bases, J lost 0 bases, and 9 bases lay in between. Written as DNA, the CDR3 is TGTGCCAGTAACCCGACAGTGAACACTGAAGCTTTCTTT. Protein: CASNPTVNTEAFF. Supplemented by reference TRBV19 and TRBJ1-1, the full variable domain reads DGGITQSPKYLFRKEGQNVTLSCEQNLNHDAMYWYRQDPGQGLRLIYYSQIVNDFQKGDIAEGYSVSREKKESFPLTVTSAQKNPTAFYLCASNPTVNTEAFFGQGTRLTVV.

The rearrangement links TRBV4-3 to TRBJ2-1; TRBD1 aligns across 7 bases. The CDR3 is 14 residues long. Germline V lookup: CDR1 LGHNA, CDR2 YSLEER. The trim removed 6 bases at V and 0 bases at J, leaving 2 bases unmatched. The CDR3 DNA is TGCGCCAGCAGTCACAGGGGCTCCTACAATGAGCAGTTCTTC. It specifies CASSHRGSYNEQFF.

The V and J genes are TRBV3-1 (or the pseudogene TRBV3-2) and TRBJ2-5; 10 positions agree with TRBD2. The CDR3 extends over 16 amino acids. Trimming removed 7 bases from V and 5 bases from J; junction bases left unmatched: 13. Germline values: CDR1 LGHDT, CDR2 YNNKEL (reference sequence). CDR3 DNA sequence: TGTGCCAGCACCTCGGCTAGCGGGGGCTTCCGTGAGACCCAGTACTTC. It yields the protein CASTSASGGFRETQYF.

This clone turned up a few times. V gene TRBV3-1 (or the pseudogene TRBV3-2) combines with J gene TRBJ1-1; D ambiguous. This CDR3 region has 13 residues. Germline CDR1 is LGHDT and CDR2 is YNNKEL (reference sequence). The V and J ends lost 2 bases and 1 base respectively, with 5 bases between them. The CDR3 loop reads CASSQYGNTEAFF. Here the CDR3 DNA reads TGTGCCAGCAGCCAATACGGGAACACTGAAGCTTTCTTT.

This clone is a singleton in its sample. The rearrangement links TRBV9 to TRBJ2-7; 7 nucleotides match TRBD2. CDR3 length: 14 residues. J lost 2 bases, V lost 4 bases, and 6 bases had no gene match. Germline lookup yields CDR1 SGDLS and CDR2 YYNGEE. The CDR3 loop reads CASSPIGGTYEQYF. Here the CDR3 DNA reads TGTGCCAGCAGCCCAATCGGGGGGACCTACGAGCAGTACTTC.

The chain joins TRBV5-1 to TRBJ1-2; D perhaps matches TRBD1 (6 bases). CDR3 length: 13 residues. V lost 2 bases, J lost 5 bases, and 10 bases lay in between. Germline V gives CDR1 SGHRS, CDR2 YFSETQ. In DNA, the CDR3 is TGCGCCAGCAGCTTAAGTCAGGGGTATGGCTACACCTTC. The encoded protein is CASSLSQGYGYTF.

The DNA for the CDR3 is TGTGCCAGCAGAGACAGGGTGTCCAATTCACCCCTCCACTTT. Translated: CASRDRVSNSPLHF. This chain joins TRBV2 and TRBJ1-6, with 7 bases identical to TRBD1. V was pared by 6 bases and J by 7 bases, with 6 bases of the junction left unmatched. The CDR3 is 14 residues long. Looked up from germline, CDR1 is SNHLY and CDR2 is FYNNEI.

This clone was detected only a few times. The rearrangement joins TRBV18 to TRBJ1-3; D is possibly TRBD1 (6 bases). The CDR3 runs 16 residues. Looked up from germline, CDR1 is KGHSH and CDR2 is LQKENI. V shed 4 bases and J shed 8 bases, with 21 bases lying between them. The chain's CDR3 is CASSRRSGGAGDTIYF. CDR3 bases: TGTGCCAGCTCACGGCGAAGCGGGGGCGCAGGTGACACCATATATTTT.

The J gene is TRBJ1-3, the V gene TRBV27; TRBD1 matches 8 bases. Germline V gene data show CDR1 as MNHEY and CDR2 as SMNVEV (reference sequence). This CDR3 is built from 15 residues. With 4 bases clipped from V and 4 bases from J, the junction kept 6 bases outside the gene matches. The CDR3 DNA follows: TGTGCCAGCAGTTCGGACAGGGCATCGGGAAACACCATATATTTT. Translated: CASSSDRASGNTIYF.

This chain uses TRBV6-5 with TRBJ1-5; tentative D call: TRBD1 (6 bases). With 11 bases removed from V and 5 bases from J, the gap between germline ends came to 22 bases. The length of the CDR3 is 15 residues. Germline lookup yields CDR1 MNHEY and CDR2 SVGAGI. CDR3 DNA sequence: TGTGCCTCCTCACCGGGAGGGGGGCAACATCAGCCCCAGCATTTT. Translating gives CASSPGGGQHQPQHF.

In DNA, the CDR3 is TGTGCCAGCACCCCCAATCATCAGCCCCAGCATTTT. This translates into CASTPNHQPQHF. This chain connects TRBV28 to TRBJ1-5; D gene unclear. This CDR3 contains 12 residues. V lost 7 bases, J lost 5 bases, and 9 bases lay in between. The germline V gene encodes CDR1 MDHEN and CDR2 SYDVKM.

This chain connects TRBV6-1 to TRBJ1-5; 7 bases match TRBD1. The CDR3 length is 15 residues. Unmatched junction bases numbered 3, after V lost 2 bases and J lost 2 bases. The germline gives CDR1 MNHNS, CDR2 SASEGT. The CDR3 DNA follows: TGTGCCAGCAGTGAATACAGGGGAGGCAATCAGCCCCAGCATTTT. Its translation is CASSEYRGGNQPQHF.

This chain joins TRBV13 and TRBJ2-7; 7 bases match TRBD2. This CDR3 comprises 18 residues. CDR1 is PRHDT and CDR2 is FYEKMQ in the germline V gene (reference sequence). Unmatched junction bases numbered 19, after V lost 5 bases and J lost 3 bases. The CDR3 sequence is CASSNEGTNNPRVYEQYF. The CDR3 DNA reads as TGTGCCAGCAGCAACGAAGGGACTAACAATCCTCGGGTCTACGAGCAGTACTTC.

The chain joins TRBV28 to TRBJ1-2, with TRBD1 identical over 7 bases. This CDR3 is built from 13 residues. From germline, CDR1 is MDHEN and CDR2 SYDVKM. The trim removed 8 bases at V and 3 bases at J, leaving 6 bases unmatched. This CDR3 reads CASRDSRDYGYTF. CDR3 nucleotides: TGTGCCAGCCGGGACAGCCGGGACTATGGCTACACCTTC.

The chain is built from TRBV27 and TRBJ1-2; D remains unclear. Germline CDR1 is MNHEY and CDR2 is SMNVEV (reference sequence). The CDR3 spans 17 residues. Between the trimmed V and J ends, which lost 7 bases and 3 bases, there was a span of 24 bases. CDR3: CASTPLGRAESDYGYTF. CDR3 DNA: TGTGCCAGCACCCCCCTCGGGCGGGCAGAGAGTGACTATGGCTACACCTTC.

The CDR3, as DNA: TGTGCCAGCGGATTTCAGGCTGGGGCCAACGTCCTGACTTTC. Translating it yields CASGFQAGANVLTF. V usage is TRBV28 and J usage is TRBJ2-6; D unresolved. Germline V gives CDR1 MDHEN, CDR2 SYDVKM. The CDR3 has 14 residues. V gave up 8 bases and J gave up 2 bases, with 10 bases separating them.